A single sample gave rise to the 22 T cell receptor beta chains below, sequenced in a study of T cell responses to AZD1222 COVID-19 vaccine. The table came from immunoSEQ multiplex PCR; TCRdb's copy has only in-frame clones and leaves some out. The table shows 90,000 to 120,000 clones, with approximately 93% occurring only once. Sequencing was performed on peripheral blood, taken on day 0 of AZD1222 vaccination. The source of these receptors is an adult in good health.

The table lists this clone with a count of one. The rearrangement links TRBV13 to TRBJ2-1; possibly TRBD1 for D (5 bases). V dropped 4 bases and J dropped 1 base, with 11 bases sitting between them. Germline lookup yields CDR1 PRHDT and CDR2 FYEKMQ (reference sequence). The CDR3 runs 15 residues. CDR3 nucleotide sequence: TGTGCCAGCAGCTCAGACAGTCTGTCCTACAATGAGCAGTTCTTC. Protein: CASSSDSLSYNEQFF.

The rearrangement links TRBV5-1 to TRBJ2-3; 11 bases are a match to TRBD2. There are 17 residues in the CDR3. The germline CDR1 and CDR2 sequences are SGHRS and YFSETQ. V trimming: 0 bases; J trimming: 2 bases; junction bases outside the gene matches: 5. For the CDR3, the DNA is TGCGCCAGCAGCTTGGGGACTAGCGGGCCGCTCACAGATACGCAGTATTTT. It specifies CASSLGTSGPLTDTQYF. The full variable domain, in which reference TRBV5-1 and TRBJ2-3 provide the parts outside the CDR3, is KAGVTQTPRYLIKTRGQQVTLSCSPISGHRSVSWYQQTPGQGLQFLFEYFSETQRNKGNFPGRFSGRQFSNSRSEMNVSTLELGDSALYLCASSLGTSGPLTDTQYFGPGTRLTVL.

The rearrangement joins TRBV7-8 to TRBJ2-7; D possibly corresponds to TRBD2 (7 bases). The CDR3 is 17 residues long. V gave up 0 bases and J gave up 4 bases, with 19 bases separating them. Germline CDR1 SGHVS, CDR2 FQNEAQ. CDR3: CASSLARGQYRPYEQYF. The CDR3 DNA reads as TGTGCCAGCAGCTTAGCGCGGGGGCAGTACCGACCGTACGAGCAGTACTTC.

The J gene is TRBJ1-5, the V gene TRBV7-9; TRBD1 matches at 7 bases. Looked up from germline, CDR1 is SEHNR and CDR2 is FQNEAQ (reference sequence). The V and J ends lost 5 bases and 6 bases, in that order; junction bases with no gene match: 10. The CDR3 extends over 15 amino acids. As DNA, the CDR3 is TGTGCCAGCAGCCACACCAGGGGGTTCTCTCAGCCCCAGCATTTT. As protein: CASSHTRGFSQPQHF.

CDR3 nucleotide sequence: TGTGCCAGCAGCTTTATGTTTACCCCAGAGTACTTC. Translating gives CASSFMFTPEYF. The chain has TRBV7-8 and TRBJ2-4; D ambiguous. Germline values: CDR1 SGHVS, CDR2 FQNEAQ. Trimming removed 3 bases from V and 14 bases from J, with 14 bases in between. This CDR3 has 12 amino acids.

Here the CDR3 DNA reads TGCGCCAGCAGCCGTAAGGGAAACATGAACACTGAAGCTTTCTTT. It is translated as CASSRKGNMNTEAFF. The V call is TRBV4-1, the J call TRBJ1-1; D is unclear. The CDR3 has 15 residues. Germline V lookup: CDR1 MGHRA, CDR2 YSYEKL. Trimming stripped 4 bases from V and 0 bases from J, with 12 bases between.

This rearrangement joins TRBV11-2 to TRBJ2-3; 7 bases line up with TRBD2. CDR3 size: 16 residues. Trimming removed 2 bases from V and 2 bases from J; junction bases left unmatched: 7. Germline assignment: CDR1 SGHAT and CDR2 FQNNGV. In DNA, the CDR3 is TGTGCCAGCAGCTTACTCCTTGGGGGGGTCACAGATACGCAGTATTTT. Amino acid sequence: CASSLLLGGVTDTQYF.

This rearrangement joins TRBV3-1 (or the pseudogene TRBV3-2) to TRBJ2-3, with 7 bases identical to TRBD2. Germline values: CDR1 LGHDT, CDR2 YNNKEL (reference sequence). V trimming: 3 bases; J trimming: 5 bases; junction bases outside the gene matches: 11. The CDR3 runs 16 residues. CDR3 coding DNA: TGTGCCAGCAGCCACGTCGGGGGAGGGCTAGGAGATACGCAGTATTTT. This encodes CASSHVGGGLGDTQYF.

V is TRBV9 and J is TRBJ2-5; D perhaps matches TRBD2 (5 bases). CDR1 and CDR2 (germline): SGDLS, YYNGEE. The length of the CDR3 is 14 residues. V dropped 0 bases and J dropped 3 bases, with 9 bases sitting between them. The CDR3 reads CASSVDPAEETQYF. The CDR3 DNA follows: TGTGCCAGCAGCGTAGACCCAGCGGAAGAGACCCAGTACTTC.

This clone was observed once. The V gene is TRBV28, the J gene TRBJ1-4; TRBD1 agrees at 11 bases. V shed 9 bases, J shed 7 bases, and the junction held 4 bases outside the gene matches. Germline CDR1 reads MDHEN; CDR2 reads SYDVKM. CDR3 length: 13 residues. The CDR3 bases are TGTGCCAGTTCGGACAGGGGGCGTGAAAAACTGTTTTTT. Protein product: CASSDRGREKLFF.

The chain is built from TRBV2 and TRBJ2-3; D tentatively reads TRBD1 or TRBD2 (7 bases each). Trimming cost V 3 bases and J 12 bases, with 25 bases left between them. The CDR3 is made up of 16 amino acids. Germline-derived CDR1 and CDR2 are SNHLY and FYNNEI. As DNA, the CDR3 is TGTGCCAGCAGTGATGGTGGGCATATCAGGGGGGGACATCAGTATTTT. Translating gives CASSDGGHIRGGHQYF. The full variable domain, completed using reference TRBV2 and TRBJ2-3, is EPEVTQTPSHQVTQMGQEVILRCVPISNHLYFYWYRQILGQKVEFLVSFYNNEISEKSEIFDDQFSVERPDGSNFTLKIRSTKLEDSAMYFCASSDGGHIRGGHQYFGPGTRLTVL.

CDR3 loop: CASSLRTGPEKLFF. The CDR3 region has the DNA TGTGCCAGCAGCTTAAGGACAGGACCTGAAAAACTGTTTTTT. V usage is TRBV7-2 and J usage is TRBJ1-4; 7 bases agree with TRBD1. V was pared by 2 bases and J by 7 bases, with 4 bases of the junction left unmatched. This CDR3 has 14 amino acids. CDR1 and CDR2 (germline): SGHTA, FQGNSA.

V usage is TRBV15 and J usage is TRBJ2-1; D uncertain. The germline gives CDR1 LNHNV, CDR2 YYDKDF (reference sequence). Trimming removed 2 bases from V and 7 bases from J, with 6 bases in between. This CDR3 region has 12 residues. CDR3 nucleotide sequence: TGTGCCACCAGCAGATCCGGGAATGAGCAGTTCTTC. Its translation: CATSRSGNEQFF.

V is TRBV20-1 and J is TRBJ1-5; 10 bases line up with TRBD1. Germline-derived CDR1 and CDR2 are DFQATT and SNEGSKA (reference sequence). There are 16 residues in the CDR3. V was pared by 3 bases and J by 4 bases, with 9 bases of the junction left unmatched. CDR3 loop: CSASPPPGQGNQPQHF. The CDR3 DNA is TGCAGTGCTAGTCCTCCTCCGGGACAGGGGAATCAGCCCCAGCATTTT.

This chain uses TRBV29-1 with TRBJ2-7; D is possibly TRBD1 (7 bases). V was pared by 0 bases and J by 5 bases, with 11 bases between. The CDR3 runs to 13 residues. Germline CDR1 reads SQVTM; CDR2 reads ANQGSEA. This CDR3 reads CSVEEGGGNEQYF. In DNA, the CDR3 is TGCAGCGTTGAAGAAGGAGGGGGCAACGAGCAGTACTTC.

This chain joins TRBV28 and TRBJ2-5; D unresolved. The CDR3 length is 14 residues. Germline CDR1 reads MDHEN; CDR2 reads SYDVKM. Deletions cut 3 bases from V and 2 bases from J, with 10 bases between. The CDR3 spells CASSFLTEQETQYF. In DNA, the CDR3 is TGTGCCAGCAGTTTCTTGACGGAGCAAGAGACCCAGTACTTC. The full variable domain, rest sourced from reference TRBV28 and TRBJ2-5, is DVKVTQSSRYLVKRTGEKVFLECVQDMDHENMFWYRQDPGLGLRLIYFSYDVKMKEKGDIPEGYSVSREKKERFSLILESASTNQTSMYLCASSFLTEQETQYFGPGTRLLVL.

The chain combines TRBV18 with TRBJ1-6, with D possibly being TRBD1 (5 bases). The CDR3 has 11 amino acids. Between the trimmed V and J ends, which lost 6 bases and 14 bases, there was a span of 11 bases. CDR1 is KGHSH and CDR2 is LQKENI in the germline V gene. The CDR3 coding sequence is TGTGCCAGCTCCATGGGGGGTGCCCTCCACTTT. Translating gives CASSMGGALHF.

The chain recombines TRBV18 with TRBJ2-1, with 8 bases that match TRBD1. The CDR3 spans 16 residues. The ends lost 4 bases at V and 5 bases at J; junction bases unmatched: 10. From germline, CDR1 is KGHSH and CDR2 LQKENI. The CDR3 loop is CASSLAGTGINNEQFF. CDR3 nucleotides: TGTGCCAGCTCACTCGCCGGGACAGGAATAAACAATGAGCAGTTCTTC.

This clone was detected once. The chain recombines TRBV28 with TRBJ2-2; 9 nucleotides align to TRBD1. Trimming removed 3 bases from V and 9 bases from J; junction bases left unmatched: 11. The germline V gene encodes CDR1 MDHEN and CDR2 SYDVKM. The CDR3 contains 16 residues. The CDR3 spells CASSFIGTGTVRELFF. The CDR3 DNA sequence: TGTGCCAGCAGTTTCATCGGGACAGGGACGGTTCGGGAGCTGTTTTTT.

V gene TRBV4-3 combines with J gene TRBJ2-1; D possibly uses TRBD1 or TRBD2 (5 bases each). V was shortened by 5 bases and J by 7 bases, with 15 bases between the two germline ends. The CDR3 contains 14 residues. Germline CDR1 reads LGHNA; CDR2 reads YSLEER. The CDR3, as DNA: TGCGCCAGCAGCTGGGGGAAGGGTACTAATGAGCAGTTCTTC. The encoded protein is CASSWGKGTNEQFF.

Only a few counts were recorded for this clone. The chain is built from TRBV19 and TRBJ1-5; D is unresolved. V was cut by 6 bases and J by 4 bases, with 16 bases left in between. The CDR3 runs 15 residues. Per the germline V gene, CDR1 is LNHDA and CDR2 is SQIVND (reference sequence). The CDR3 sequence: CASSLISGSNQPQHF. The CDR3 nucleotides read TGTGCCAGTAGCCTCATTTCGGGCAGTAATCAGCCCCAGCATTTT.

The chain couples TRBV11-2 to TRBJ1-2; 10 bases line up with TRBD1. The CDR3 sequence is 18 residues long. CDR1 is SGHAT and CDR2 is FQNNGV in the germline V gene. Unmatched junction bases numbered 9, after V lost 0 bases and J lost 2 bases. CDR3 region: CASSLDLGRQGANYGYTF. CDR3 sequence (DNA): TGTGCCAGCAGCTTAGATCTAGGACGACAGGGGGCGAACTATGGCTACACCTTC.